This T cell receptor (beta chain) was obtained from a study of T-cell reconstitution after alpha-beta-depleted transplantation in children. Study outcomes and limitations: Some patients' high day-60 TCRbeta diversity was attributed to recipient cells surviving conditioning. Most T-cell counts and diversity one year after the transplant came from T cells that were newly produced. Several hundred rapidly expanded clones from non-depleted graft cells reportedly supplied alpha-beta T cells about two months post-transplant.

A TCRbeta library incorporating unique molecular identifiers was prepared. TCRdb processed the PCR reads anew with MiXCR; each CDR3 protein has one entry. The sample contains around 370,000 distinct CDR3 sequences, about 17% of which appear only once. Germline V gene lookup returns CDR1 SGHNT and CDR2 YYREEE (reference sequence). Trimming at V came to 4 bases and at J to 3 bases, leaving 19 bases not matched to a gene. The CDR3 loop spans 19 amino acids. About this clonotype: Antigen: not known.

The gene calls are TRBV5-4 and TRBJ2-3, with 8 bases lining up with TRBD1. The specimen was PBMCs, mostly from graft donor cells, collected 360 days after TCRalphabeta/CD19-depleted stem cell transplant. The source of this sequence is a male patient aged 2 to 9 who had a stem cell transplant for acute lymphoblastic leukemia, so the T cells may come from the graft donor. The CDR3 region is CASSLIWQGAVGRTDTQYF. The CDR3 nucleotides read TGTGCCAGCAGCCTGATTTGGCAGGGGGCGGTAGGTAGGACAGATACGCAGTATTTT.